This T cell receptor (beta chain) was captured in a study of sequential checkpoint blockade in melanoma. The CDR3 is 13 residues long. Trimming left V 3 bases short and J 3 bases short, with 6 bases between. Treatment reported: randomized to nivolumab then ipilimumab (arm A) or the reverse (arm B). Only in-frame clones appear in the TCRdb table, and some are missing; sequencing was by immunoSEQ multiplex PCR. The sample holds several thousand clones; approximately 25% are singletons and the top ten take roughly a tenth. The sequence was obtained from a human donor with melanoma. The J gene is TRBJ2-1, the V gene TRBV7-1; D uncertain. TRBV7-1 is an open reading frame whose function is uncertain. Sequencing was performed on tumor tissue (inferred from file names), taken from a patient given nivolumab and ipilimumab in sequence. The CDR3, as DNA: TGTGCCAGCAGCTCCGACCACTACAATGAGCAGTTCTTC. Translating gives CASSSDHYNEQFF.